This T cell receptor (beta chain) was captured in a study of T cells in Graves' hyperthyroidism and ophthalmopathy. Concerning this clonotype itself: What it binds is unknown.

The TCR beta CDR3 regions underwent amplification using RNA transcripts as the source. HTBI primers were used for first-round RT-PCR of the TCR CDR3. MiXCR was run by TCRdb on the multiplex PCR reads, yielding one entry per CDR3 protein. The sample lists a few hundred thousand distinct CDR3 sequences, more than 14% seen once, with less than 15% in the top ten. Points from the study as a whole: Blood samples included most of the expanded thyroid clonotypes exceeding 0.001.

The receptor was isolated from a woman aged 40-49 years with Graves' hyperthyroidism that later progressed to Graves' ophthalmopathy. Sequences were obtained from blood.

Here the CDR3 DNA reads TGCAGCGTCGGCATAGTTGGTAAAATGGGTGAAGCTTTCTTT. Translated, it gives CSVGIVGKMGEAFF. The chain links TRBV29-1 to TRBJ1-1; D gene uncertain. The CDR3 is made up of 14 amino acids. The germline V gene has CDR1 SQVTM and CDR2 ANQGSEA. With 6 bases removed from V and 7 bases from J, the gap between germline ends came to 21 bases.